This TCR beta chain was captured by sequencing in a study of blood T cell repertoires in COVID-19. Across the study: The United States, Italy and Spain were the sources of the acute and convalescent COVID-19 samples. The cDNA or gDNA used as material had been derived from T cells, B-cell-depleted T cells, or PBMCs.

Authors' processing steps: Estimation of nucleated cell counts was performed using reference gene primer amplification. Sequencing was performed with immunoSEQ multiplex PCR; in TCRdb, only in-frame clones are kept and a portion is missing. That table gives V, J and clone size, and the DNA gave D and trimming. There are 95,000 to 150,000 clones in the sample; 78% occur only once, and 2% to 2.5% lies in the top ten. CDR1 is MNHNY, CDR2 SVGAGI, per germline (reference sequence). The CDR3 totals 14 residues. J was trimmed by 8 bases and V by 4 bases; bases with no gene match: 6. The material sequenced was peripheral blood. The clonotype comes from a man aged 65-85 years with acute or convalescent COVID-19. The V and J genes are TRBV6-6 and TRBJ1-4, with TRBD1 matching over 8 bases. CDR3 residues: CASSWRTGREKLFF. The CDR3 bases are TGTGCCAGCAGTTGGAGGACAGGGAGAGAAAAACTGTTTTTT.